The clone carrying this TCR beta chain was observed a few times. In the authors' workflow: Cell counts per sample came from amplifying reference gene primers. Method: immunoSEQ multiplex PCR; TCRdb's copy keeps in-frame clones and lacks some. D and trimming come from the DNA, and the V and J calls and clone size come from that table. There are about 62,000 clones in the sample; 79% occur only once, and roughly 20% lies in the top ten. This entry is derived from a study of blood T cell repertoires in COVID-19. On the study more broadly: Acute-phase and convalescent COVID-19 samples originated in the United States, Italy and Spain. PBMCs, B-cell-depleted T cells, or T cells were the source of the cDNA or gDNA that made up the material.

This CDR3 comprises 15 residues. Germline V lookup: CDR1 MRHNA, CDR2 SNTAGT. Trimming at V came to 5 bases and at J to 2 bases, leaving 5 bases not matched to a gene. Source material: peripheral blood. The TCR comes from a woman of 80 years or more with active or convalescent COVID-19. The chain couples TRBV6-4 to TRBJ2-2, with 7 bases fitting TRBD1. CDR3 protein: CASSPRTGNTGELFF. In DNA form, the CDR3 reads TGTGCCAGCAGTCCGCGGACAGGCAACACCGGGGAGCTGTTTTTT.